The 11 T cell receptor beta chains below were found in one sample sequenced in a study of graft-versus-host responses after intestinal transplantation. Intraepithelial lymphocytes and lamina propria lymphocytes were released through processing of graft tissue. Produced via immunoSEQ multiplex PCR; TCRdb's table is partial and in-frame only. The sample lists 20,000 or so clones; around 81% were seen once. The sample consisted of ileum tissue, taken 12 days after intestinal transplant. Source of these receptors: a human patient who received an intestinal transplant, so some T cells may come from the graft donor.

The chain has TRBV6-1 and TRBJ2-5, with a weak D call TRBD2 (6 bases). Germline CDR1 is MNHNS and CDR2 is SASEGT. V lost 0 bases, J lost 5 bases, and 10 bases lay in between. The CDR3 totals 14 residues. The DNA for the CDR3 is TGTGCCAGCAGTGAAGCGGGGGGTACGGAGACCCAGTACTTC. Amino acid sequence: CASSEAGGTETQYF.

The gene calls are TRBV20-1 and TRBJ2-5; D is uncertain. Germline V gene data show CDR1 as DFQATT and CDR2 as SNEGSKA (reference sequence). V was trimmed by 0 bases and J by 5 bases, leaving 4 bases between them. The CDR3 is 11 amino acids. The CDR3 nucleotides are TGCAGTGCTAGAGATCGGGAGACCCAGTACTTC. Translation: CSARDRETQYF.

This chain links TRBV9 with TRBJ2-3; D might be TRBD2 (6 bases). CDR3 size: 16 residues. V was cut by 0 bases and J by 0 bases, with 11 bases left in between. Germline values: CDR1 SGDLS, CDR2 YYNGEE. CDR3 sequence reads: CASSVAGLLSTDTQYF. CDR3 sequence (DNA): TGTGCCAGCAGCGTAGCCGGACTACTAAGCACAGATACGCAGTATTTT.

V is TRBV9 and J is TRBJ1-4; 7 nucleotides align to TRBD1. Germline CDR1 reads SGDLS; CDR2 reads YYNGEE. The V gene end was trimmed by 6 bases and the J gene end by 7 bases; junction bases not matched to a gene: 6. The CDR3 consists of 13 residues. The CDR3 spells CASKGQSTEKLFF. The CDR3 DNA reads as TGTGCCAGCAAGGGACAGTCGACTGAAAAACTGTTTTTT.

This clone is termed medium-sized. The chain carries TRBV5-1 and TRBJ2-3; no clear D gene. Trimming left V 1 base short and J 4 bases short, with 13 bases between. Per the germline V gene, CDR1 is SGHRS and CDR2 is YFSETQ. The CDR3 sequence is 15 residues long. The chain's CDR3 is CASSLPQPLADTQYF. CDR3 bases: TGCGCCAGCAGCTTGCCCCAACCTCTAGCAGATACGCAGTATTTT.

V gene TRBV6-5 combines with J gene TRBJ2-7, with a tentative D call TRBD1 (6 bases). Deletions cut 4 bases from V and 3 bases from J, with 10 bases between. Germline V gene lookup returns CDR1 MNHEY and CDR2 SVGAGI. CDR3 length equals 13 residues. CDR3 bases: TGTGCCAGCAGTTCGGGCAGGGGCTACGAGCAGTACTTC. It codes for CASSSGRGYEQYF.

This clone was picked up a small number of times. This rearrangement joins TRBV11-2 to TRBJ1-6; perhaps TRBD1 as D (5 bases). Germline V gene lookup returns CDR1 SGHAT and CDR2 FQNNGV. The CDR3 is 13 residues long. The V and J ends lost 4 bases and 10 bases respectively, with 11 bases between them. The DNA for the CDR3 is TGTGCCAGCAGCTCACAGACAGTCTCACCCCTCCACTTT. Translation: CASSSQTVSPLHF.

The J gene is TRBJ2-7, the V gene TRBV29-1; TRBD1 matches at 12 bases. Looked up from germline, CDR1 is SQVTM and CDR2 is ANQGSEA. With V trimmed by 4 bases and J by 1 base, 5 bases remained unmatched. The CDR3 loop spans 15 amino acids. CDR3 bases: TGCAGCGTTGCCGGGACAGGGGGCGCTTCCTACGAGCAGTACTTC. This sequence encodes CSVAGTGGASYEQYF.

V gene TRBV2 combines with J gene TRBJ2-6, with D perhaps TRBD1 (5 bases). Germline assignment: CDR1 SNHLY and CDR2 FYNNEI. The length of the CDR3 is 15 residues. Trimming cost V 2 bases and J 4 bases, with 9 bases left between them. CDR3 region: CASSELGPGANVLTF. The CDR3 DNA follows: TGTGCCAGCAGTGAATTGGGGCCCGGGGCCAACGTCCTGACTTTC.

This clone occurred a few times. The chain couples TRBV18 to TRBJ1-6; 7 bases align to TRBD1. The J segment lost 9 bases and the V segment lost 6 bases, leaving 5 bases of the junction unmatched. The CDR3 runs 13 residues. Looked up from germline, CDR1 is KGHSH and CDR2 is LQKENI. CDR3 sequence reads: CASSPDRVSPLHF. The DNA of the CDR3 is TGTGCCAGCTCCCCTGACAGGGTTTCACCCCTCCACTTT.

The chain is built from TRBV19 and TRBJ1-6; 10 bases are shared with TRBD1. After removal of 6 bases from V and 7 bases from J, the junction contained 6 bases not matched to a gene. The CDR3 spans 15 residues. Germline V gene sequence: CDR1 LNHDA, CDR2 SQIVND (reference sequence). CDR3 region: CASSPTGQGNSPLHF. CDR3 sequence (DNA): TGTGCCAGTAGCCCGACGGGACAGGGGAATTCACCCCTCCACTTT.